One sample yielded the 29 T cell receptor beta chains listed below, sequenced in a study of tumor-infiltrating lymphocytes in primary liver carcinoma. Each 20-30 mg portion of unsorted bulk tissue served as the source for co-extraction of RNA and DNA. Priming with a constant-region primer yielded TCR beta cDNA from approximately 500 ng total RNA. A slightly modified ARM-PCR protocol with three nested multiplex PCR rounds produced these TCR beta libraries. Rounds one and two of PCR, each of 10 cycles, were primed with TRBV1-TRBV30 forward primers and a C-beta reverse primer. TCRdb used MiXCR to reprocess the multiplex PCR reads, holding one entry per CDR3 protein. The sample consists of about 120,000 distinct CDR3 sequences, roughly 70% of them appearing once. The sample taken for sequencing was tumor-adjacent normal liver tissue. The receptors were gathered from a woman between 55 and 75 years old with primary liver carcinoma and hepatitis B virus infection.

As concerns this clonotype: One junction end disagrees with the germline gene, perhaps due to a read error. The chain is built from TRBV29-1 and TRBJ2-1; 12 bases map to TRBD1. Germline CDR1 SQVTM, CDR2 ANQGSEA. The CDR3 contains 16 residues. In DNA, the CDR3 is TGCAGCGCTCCGGGACAGGGGGCCGGAATCACAAAAGGGCAGATCTTC. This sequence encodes CSAPGQGAGITKGQIF.

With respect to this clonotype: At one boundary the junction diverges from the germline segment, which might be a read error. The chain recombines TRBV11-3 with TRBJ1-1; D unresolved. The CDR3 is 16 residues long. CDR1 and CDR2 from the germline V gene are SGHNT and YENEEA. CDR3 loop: CASSLIGEYQNTEAFF. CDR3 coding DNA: TGTGCCAGCAGCTTAATCGGGGAATACCAGAACACGGAAGCTTTCTTT.

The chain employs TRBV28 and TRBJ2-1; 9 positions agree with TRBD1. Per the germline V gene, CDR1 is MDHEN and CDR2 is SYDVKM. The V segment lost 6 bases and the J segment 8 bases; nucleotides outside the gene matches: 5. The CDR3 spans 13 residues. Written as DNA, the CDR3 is TGTGCCAGCAGCAAGGACAGGGGCGATGAGCAGTTCTTC. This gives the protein CASSKDRGDEQFF.

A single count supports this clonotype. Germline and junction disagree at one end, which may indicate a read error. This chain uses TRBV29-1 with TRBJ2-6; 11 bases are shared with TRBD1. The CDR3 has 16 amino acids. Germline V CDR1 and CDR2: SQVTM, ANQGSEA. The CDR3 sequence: CNAGTGGVTGANVPTF. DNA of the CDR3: TGCAACGCCGGGACAGGGGGTGTTACTGGGGCCAACGTCCCGACTTTC.

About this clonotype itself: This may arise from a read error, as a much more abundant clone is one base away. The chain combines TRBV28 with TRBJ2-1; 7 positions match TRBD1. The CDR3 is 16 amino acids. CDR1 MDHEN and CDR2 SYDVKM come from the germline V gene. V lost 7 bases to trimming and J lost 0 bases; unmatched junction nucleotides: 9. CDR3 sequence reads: CASIDLGGGSYNEQFF. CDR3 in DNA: TGTGCCAGCATCGACTTAGGGGGCGGCTCCTACAATGAGCAGTTCTTC.

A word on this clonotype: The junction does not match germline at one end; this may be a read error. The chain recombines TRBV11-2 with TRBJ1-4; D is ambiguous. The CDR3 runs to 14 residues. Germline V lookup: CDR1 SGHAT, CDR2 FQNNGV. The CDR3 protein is CANSFDRGGLELFF. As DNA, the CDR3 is TGTGCCAACAGCTTCGATCGCGGAGGTTTAGAATTGTTTTTC.

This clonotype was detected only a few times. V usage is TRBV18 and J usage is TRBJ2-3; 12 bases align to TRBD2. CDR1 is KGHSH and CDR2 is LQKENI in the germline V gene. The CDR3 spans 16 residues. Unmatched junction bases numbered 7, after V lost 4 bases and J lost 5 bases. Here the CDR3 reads CASSRGLAGLEDTQYF. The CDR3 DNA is TGTGCCAGCTCACGGGGACTAGCGGGTCTGGAAGATACGCAGTATTTT.

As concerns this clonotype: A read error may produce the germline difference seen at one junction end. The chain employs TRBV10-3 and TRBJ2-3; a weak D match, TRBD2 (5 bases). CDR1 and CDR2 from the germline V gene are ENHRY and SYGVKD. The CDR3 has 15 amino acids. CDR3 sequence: CSISPFSGGTDTQYF. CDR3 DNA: TGTTCCATCAGCCCCTTTTCAGGAGGTACAGATACGCAGTATTTT.

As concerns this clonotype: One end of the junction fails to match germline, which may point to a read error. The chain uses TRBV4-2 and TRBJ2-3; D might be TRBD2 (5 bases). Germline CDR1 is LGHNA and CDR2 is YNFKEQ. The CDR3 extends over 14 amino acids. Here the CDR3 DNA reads TGTGTCAGCAGCCAGGTTAGCGGCACAGATACGCAGTATTTT. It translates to CVSSQVSGTDTQYF.

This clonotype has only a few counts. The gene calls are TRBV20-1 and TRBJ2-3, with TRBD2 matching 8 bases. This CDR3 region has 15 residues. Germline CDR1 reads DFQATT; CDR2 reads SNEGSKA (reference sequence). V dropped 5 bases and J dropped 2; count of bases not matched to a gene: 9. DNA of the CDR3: TGCAGTGCTCCCGGGGGGGATGGAGTCACAGATACGCAGTATTTT. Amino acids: CSAPGGDGVTDTQYF.

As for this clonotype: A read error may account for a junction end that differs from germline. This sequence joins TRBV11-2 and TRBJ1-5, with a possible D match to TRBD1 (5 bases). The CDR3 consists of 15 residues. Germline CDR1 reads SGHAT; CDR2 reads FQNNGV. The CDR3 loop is CASSLDPGGNQSQHF. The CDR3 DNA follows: TGTGCCAGCAGTCTCGACCCTGGGGGGAATCAGTCCCAGCATTTT.

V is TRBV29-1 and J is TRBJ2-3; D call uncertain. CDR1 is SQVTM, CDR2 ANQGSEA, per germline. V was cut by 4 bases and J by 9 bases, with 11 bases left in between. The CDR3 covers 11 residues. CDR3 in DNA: TGCAGCGTTGTCCGGGTGGCCACGCAGTATTTT. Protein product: CSVVRVATQYF.

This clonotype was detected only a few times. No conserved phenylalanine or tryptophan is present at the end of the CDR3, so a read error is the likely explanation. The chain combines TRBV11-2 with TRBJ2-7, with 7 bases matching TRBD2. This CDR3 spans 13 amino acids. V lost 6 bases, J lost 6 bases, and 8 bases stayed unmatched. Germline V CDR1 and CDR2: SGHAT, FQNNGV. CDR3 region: CASRLTCGSEQYL. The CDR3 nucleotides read TGTGCCAGCAGATTAACTTGCGGGAGCGAGCAGTACCTC.

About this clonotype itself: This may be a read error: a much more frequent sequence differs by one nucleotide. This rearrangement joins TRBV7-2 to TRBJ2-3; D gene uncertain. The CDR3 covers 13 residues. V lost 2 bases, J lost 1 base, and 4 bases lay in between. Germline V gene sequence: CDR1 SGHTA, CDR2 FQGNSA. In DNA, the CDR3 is TGTGCCAGCAGCTTACTGGGCACAGATACGCAGTATTTT. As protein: CASSLLGTDTQYF.

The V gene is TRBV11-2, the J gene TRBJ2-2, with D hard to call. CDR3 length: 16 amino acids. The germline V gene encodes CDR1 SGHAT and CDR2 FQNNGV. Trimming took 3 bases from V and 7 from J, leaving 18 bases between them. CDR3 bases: TGTGCCAGCAGCTTTGGTATGGCTGGCGCAAACGGGGAGCTGTTTTTT. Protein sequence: CASSFGMAGANGELFF.

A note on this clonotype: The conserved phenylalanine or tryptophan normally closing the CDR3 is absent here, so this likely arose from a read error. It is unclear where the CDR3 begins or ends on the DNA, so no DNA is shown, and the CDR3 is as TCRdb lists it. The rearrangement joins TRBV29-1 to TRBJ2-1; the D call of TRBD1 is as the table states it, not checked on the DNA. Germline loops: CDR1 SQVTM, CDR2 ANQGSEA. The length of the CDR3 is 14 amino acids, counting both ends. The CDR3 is CSVAGGNRVNEKFI.

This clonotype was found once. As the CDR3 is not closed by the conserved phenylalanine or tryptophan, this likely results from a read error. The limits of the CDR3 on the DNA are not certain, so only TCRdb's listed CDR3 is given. CDR3 sequence reads: CASSLGQGASPFHL. This sequence joins TRBV5-1 and TRBJ1-6; no check of the table's D call, TRBD1, against the DNA was made. Ends included, the CDR3 has 14 residues. CDR1 is SGHRS, CDR2 YFSETQ, per germline.

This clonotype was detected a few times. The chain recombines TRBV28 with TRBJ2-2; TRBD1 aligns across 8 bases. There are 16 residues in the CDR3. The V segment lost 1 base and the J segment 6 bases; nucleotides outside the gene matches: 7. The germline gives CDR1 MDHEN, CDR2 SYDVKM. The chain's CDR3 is CASSLLDRVGAGELFF. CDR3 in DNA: TGTGCCAGCAGTTTATTGGACAGGGTGGGCGCCGGGGAGCTGTTTTTT.

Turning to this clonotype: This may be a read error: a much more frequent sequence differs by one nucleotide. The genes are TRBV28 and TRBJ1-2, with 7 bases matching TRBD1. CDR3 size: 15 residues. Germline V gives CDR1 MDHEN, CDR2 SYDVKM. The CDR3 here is CASSLGRGHFYGNTF. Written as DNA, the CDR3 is TGTGCCAGCAGTTTAGGGAGGGGGCACTTCTATGGCAACACCTTC.

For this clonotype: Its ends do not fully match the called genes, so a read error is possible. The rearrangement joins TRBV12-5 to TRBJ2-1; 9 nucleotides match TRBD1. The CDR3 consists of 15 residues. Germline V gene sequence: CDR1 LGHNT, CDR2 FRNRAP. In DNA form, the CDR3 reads TGTGTTAGTGGTCCCGGACAGGGGCTTAACAATGAGCAGTTCTTC. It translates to CVSGPGQGLNNEQFF.

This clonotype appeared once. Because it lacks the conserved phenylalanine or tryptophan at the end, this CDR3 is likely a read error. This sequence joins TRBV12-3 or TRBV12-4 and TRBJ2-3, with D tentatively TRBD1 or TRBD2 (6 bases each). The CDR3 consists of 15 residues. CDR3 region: CASTLGGTSTYTQYL. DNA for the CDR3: TGTGCCAGCACCCTAGGGGGAACTAGCACATATACGCAGTATTTA.

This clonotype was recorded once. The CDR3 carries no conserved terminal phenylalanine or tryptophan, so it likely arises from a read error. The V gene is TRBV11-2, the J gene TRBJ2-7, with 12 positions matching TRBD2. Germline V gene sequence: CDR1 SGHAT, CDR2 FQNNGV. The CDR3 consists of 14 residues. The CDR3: CVSGLTSGSYEQYY. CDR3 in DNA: TGTGTCAGCGGCTTGACTAGCGGGAGTTACGAGCAGTACTAC.

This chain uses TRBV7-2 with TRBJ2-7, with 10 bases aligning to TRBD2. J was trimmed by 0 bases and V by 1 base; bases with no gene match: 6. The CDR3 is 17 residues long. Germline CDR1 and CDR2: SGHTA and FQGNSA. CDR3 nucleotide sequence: TGTGCCAGCAGCTTAGTCACTAGCGGGGTTAGCTCCTACGAGCAGTACTTC. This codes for CASSLVTSGVSSYEQYF.

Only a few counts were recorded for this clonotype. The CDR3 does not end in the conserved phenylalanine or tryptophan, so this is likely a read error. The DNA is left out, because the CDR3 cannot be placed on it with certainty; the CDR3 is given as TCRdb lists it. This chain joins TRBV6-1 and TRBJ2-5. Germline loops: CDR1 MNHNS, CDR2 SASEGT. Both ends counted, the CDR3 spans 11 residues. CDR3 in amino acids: CASSVSETQYL.

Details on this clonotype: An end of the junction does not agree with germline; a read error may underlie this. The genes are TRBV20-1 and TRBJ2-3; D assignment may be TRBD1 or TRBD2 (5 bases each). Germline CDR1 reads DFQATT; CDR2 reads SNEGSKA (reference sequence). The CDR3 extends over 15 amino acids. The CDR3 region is CSGDRGSASTDTLYF. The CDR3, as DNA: TGCAGTGGGGATAGGGGTAGCGCTAGCACAGATACGCTGTATTTT.

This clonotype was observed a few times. Here the CDR3 reads CASSRTGLYQETQYF. The CDR3 region has the DNA TGTGCCAGCTCACGGACAGGGCTTTACCAAGAGACCCAGTACTTC. The chain has TRBV18 and TRBJ2-5; 8 nucleotides match TRBD1. V shed 4 bases, J shed 0 bases, and the junction held 4 bases outside the gene matches. This CDR3 has 15 amino acids. Germline CDR1 reads KGHSH; CDR2 reads LQKENI.

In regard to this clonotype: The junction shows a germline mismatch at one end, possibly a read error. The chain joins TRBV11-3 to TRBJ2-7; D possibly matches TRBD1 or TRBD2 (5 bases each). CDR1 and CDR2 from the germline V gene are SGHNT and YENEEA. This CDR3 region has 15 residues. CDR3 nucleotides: TGTGCCGGCAGCCCCGGGACGGGGAGCAACTACGAGCAGTACTTC. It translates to CAGSPGTGSNYEQYF. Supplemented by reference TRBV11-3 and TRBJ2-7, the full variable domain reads EAGVVQSPRYKIIEKKQPVAFWCNPISGHNTLYWYLQNLGQGPELLIRYENEEAVDDSQLPKDRFSAERLKGVDSTLKIQPAELGDSAVYLCAGSPGTGSNYEQYFGPGTRLTVT.

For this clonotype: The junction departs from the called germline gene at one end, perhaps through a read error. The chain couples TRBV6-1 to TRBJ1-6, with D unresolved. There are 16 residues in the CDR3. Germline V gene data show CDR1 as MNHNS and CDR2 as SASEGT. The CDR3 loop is CAISEVADTADSPLHF. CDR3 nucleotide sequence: TGTGCCATCAGTGAAGTAGCGGATACGGCCGATTCACCCCTCCACTTT.

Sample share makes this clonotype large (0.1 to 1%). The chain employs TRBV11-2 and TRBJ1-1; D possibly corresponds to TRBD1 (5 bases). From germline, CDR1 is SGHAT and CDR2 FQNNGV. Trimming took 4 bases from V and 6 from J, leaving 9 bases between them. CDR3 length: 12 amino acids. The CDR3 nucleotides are TGTGCCAGCAGCTCTAAACAGGCTGAAGCTTTCTTT. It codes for CASSSKQAEAFF.